The 10 T cell receptor beta chains below all came from one sample that was sequenced in a study of blood T cell repertoires in COVID-19. Clones were sequenced by immunoSEQ multiplex PCR, and TCRdb holds only the in-frame ones, with some missing. Of fewer than 150,000 clones in the sample, approximately 90% were seen once. The sample comprised peripheral blood. These receptor sequences come from a woman aged 35 to 49 with acute or convalescent COVID-19.

CDR3 region: CASSSSGQGARHVLTF. The CDR3 region has the DNA TGCGCCAGCAGCTCATCGGGACAGGGGGCAAGGCACGTCCTGACTTTC. The rearrangement joins TRBV5-1 to TRBJ2-6; 12 nucleotides match TRBD1. J gave up 11 bases and V 3 bases, and 9 bases lay outside the gene matches. In germline, CDR1 is SGHRS, CDR2 YFSETQ. CDR3 length: 16 residues.

The J gene is TRBJ1-5, the V gene TRBV7-9, with 9 bases aligning to TRBD1. The CDR3 is 16 residues long. With 4 bases clipped from V and 5 bases from J, the junction kept 9 bases outside the gene matches. Germline CDR1 and CDR2: SEHNR and FQNEAQ (reference sequence). CDR3 bases: TGTGCCAGCAGCTCGATTCCGAGGACAGGGGATCAGCCCCAGCATTTT. This codes for CASSSIPRTGDQPQHF.

The CDR3 here is CASSQVRGLSYEQYF. CDR3 sequence (DNA): TGCGCCAGCAGCCAAGTCAGGGGCCTGTCCTACGAGCAGTACTTC. This chain uses TRBV4-1 with TRBJ2-7, with D possibly matching TRBD1 (6 bases). Trimming removed 1 base at V and 1 base at J, with 11 bases between. CDR3 length equals 15 residues. Per the germline V gene, CDR1 is MGHRA and CDR2 is YSYEKL.

The chain joins TRBV7-9 to TRBJ2-7; the match to TRBD2 covers 7 bases. The CDR3 spans 16 residues. The germline V gene encodes CDR1 SEHNR and CDR2 FQNEAQ (reference sequence). V was pared by 5 bases and J by 6 bases, with 16 bases of the junction left unmatched. The chain's CDR3 is CASSPRWAGEIFEQYF. The CDR3 bases are TGTGCCAGCAGCCCCCGTTGGGCGGGGGAAATTTTCGAGCAGTACTTC.

CDR3 coding DNA: TGTGCCTGGACCCTAAGCCAGCCCCAGCATTTT. Its protein product is CAWTLSQPQHF. The chain links TRBV30 to TRBJ1-5; no firm D call. The CDR3 runs 11 residues. Trimming left V 4 bases short and J 7 bases short, with 8 bases between. Germline CDR1 is GTSNPN and CDR2 is SVGIG (reference sequence).

CDR3 DNA sequence: TGTGCCAGCAGCCACAGGGGCTCCTACGAGCAGTACTTC. Amino acids: CASSHRGSYEQYF. V usage is TRBV28 and J usage is TRBJ2-7; 7 bases agree with TRBD1. The germline V gene encodes CDR1 MDHEN and CDR2 SYDVKM. The CDR3 runs 13 residues. The trim removed 6 bases at V and 0 bases at J, leaving 2 bases unmatched.

The genes are TRBV4-1 and TRBJ2-7, with 9 positions matching TRBD1. The V and J ends lost 4 bases and 7 bases, in that order; junction bases with no gene match: 8. Germline V lookup: CDR1 MGHRA, CDR2 YSYEKL. This CDR3 has 14 amino acids. CDR3 coding DNA: TGCGCCAGCAGCCTTTCAACAGGGGGCGGGGAGCAGTACTTC. Encoded protein: CASSLSTGGGEQYF.

The chain combines TRBV7-2 with TRBJ1-6; D remains ambiguous. Trimming shortened V by 2 bases and J by 9 bases, and 14 bases separated the two germline ends. Germline assignment: CDR1 SGHTA and CDR2 FQGNSA. This CDR3 is 15 amino acids long. The CDR3 protein is CASSLIPLRSSPLHF. The CDR3 coding sequence is TGTGCCAGCAGCTTAATTCCTTTAAGGAGTTCACCCCTCCACTTT.

The chain links TRBV10-3 to TRBJ1-4, with TRBD1 matching 7 bases. Looked up from germline, CDR1 is ENHRY and CDR2 is SYGVKD. The CDR3 loop spans 14 amino acids. The trim removed 3 bases at V and 7 bases at J, leaving 5 bases unmatched. CDR3 DNA sequence: TGTGCCATCAGTGAAAGAGGGGGCGGTGAAAAACTGTTTTTT. This codes for CAISERGGGEKLFF.

This clone was observed once. This rearrangement joins TRBV11-2 to TRBJ1-6, with D unresolved. This CDR3 region has 13 residues. Germline-derived CDR1 and CDR2 are SGHAT and FQNNGV. Between the trimmed V and J ends, which lost 0 bases and 8 bases, there was a span of 5 bases. The CDR3 DNA is TGTGCCAGCAGCTTAGAGCTATATTCACCCCTCCACTTT. Residues: CASSLELYSPLHF.